A selection of T cell receptor beta chains follows, all from one sample in a study of blood T cell repertoires in COVID-19. Data came from immunoSEQ multiplex PCR; TCRdb stores just in-frame clones and leaves some out. The sample lists about 320,000 clones, 70% to 90% occurring once. The specimen was peripheral blood. All receptors come from a young man who had recovered from COVID-19. Each CDR3 is given with its conserved first and last residue. A D gene is named only where the DNA matches it firmly. The size of a clone is reported for some rows only, either as once, few or many, or as a class for expanded clones.

V: TRBV5-4
J: TRBJ2-1
D: TRBD2
size: -
DNA: TGTGCCAGCAGCTTCGGAGGTACTAGCGGGAGCAATGAGCAGTTCTTC
CDR3: CASSFGGTSGSNEQFF

V: TRBV19
J: TRBJ1-6
D: -
size: -
DNA: TGTGCCAGTAGAGCGCCTCAGGGGATAGGGCTCCACTTT
CDR3: CASRAPQGIGLHF

V: TRBV19
J: TRBJ1-1
D: -
size: few
DNA: TGTGCCAGTAGTATAGGCGGGGATAACACTGAAGCTTTCTTT
CDR3: CASSIGGDNTEAFF

V: TRBV6-5
J: TRBJ2-7
D: TRBD1
size: -
DNA: TGTGCCAGCAGTTACGACAGGGGGACCTACGAGCAGTACTTC
CDR3: CASSYDRGTYEQYF

V: TRBV27
J: TRBJ2-5
D: -
size: few
DNA: TGTGCCAGCAGCCCCCAGGGCCAGGAGACCCAGTACTTC
CDR3: CASSPQGQETQYF

V: TRBV4-2
J: TRBJ2-7
D: TRBD2
size: -
DNA: TGTGCCAGCAGCGTTAGCGGGGGTGTCTACGAGCAGTACTTC
CDR3: CASSVSGGVYEQYF

V: TRBV10-1
J: TRBJ2-7
D: -
size: -
DNA: TGCGCCAGCAGTGAGAGCAGGGCGTACGAGCAGTACTTC
CDR3: CASSESRAYEQYF

V: TRBV19
J: TRBJ1-4
D: -
size: -
DNA: TGTGCCAGTAGTATAGGCCGGGGAGAAAAACTGTTTTTT
CDR3: CASSIGRGEKLFF

V: TRBV10-3
J: TRBJ2-5
D: TRBD1
size: -
DNA: TGTGCCATCAGCCCGGGACAGGGGGCGCGGGTCCAAGAGACCCAGTACTTC
CDR3: CAISPGQGARVQETQYF

V: TRBV15
J: TRBJ2-7
D: -
size: once
DNA: TGTGCCACCAGCAGAGGGGGCACAGGGTACCCCTACGAGCAGTACTTC
CDR3: CATSRGGTGYPYEQYF

V: TRBV6-2/TRBV6-3
J: TRBJ2-1
D: TRBD1
size: -
DNA: TGTGCCAGCAGTTACTCTTCCGACGGGACAGGGGGCAATGAGCAGTTCTTC
CDR3: CASSYSSDGTGGNEQFF

V: TRBV12-5
J: TRBJ2-1
D: TRBD2
size: -
DNA: TGTGCTAGTGGTTTGGACCGGGGGGGACCGCCTGCCAATGAGCAGTTCTTC
CDR3: CASGLDRGGPPANEQFF

V: TRBV19
J: TRBJ1-2
D: -
size: -
DNA: TGTGCCAGTAGTAGTGCGGGGCGGAGCCCTTATGGCTACACCTTC
CDR3: CASSSAGRSPYGYTF

V: TRBV15
J: TRBJ1-1
D: TRBD1
size: -
DNA: TGTGCCACCAGCAGATATACAGGGGGCGAGAACACTGAAGCTTTCTTT
CDR3: CATSRYTGGENTEAFF

V: TRBV7-9
J: TRBJ1-5
D: TRBD1
size: -
DNA: TGTGCCAGCAGCGGAGGCGGGACAGGGACCAATCAGCCCCAGCATTTT
CDR3: CASSGGGTGTNQPQHF

V: TRBV15
J: TRBJ1-2
D: -
size: once
DNA: TGTGCCACCAGCACTAGACAGAGTAACTATGGCTACACCTTC
CDR3: CATSTRQSNYGYTF

V: TRBV18
J: TRBJ2-7
D: -
size: -
DNA: TGTGCCAGCTCATCAGACTCCTACGAGCAGTACTTC
CDR3: CASSSDSYEQYF

V: TRBV6-5
J: TRBJ1-1
D: -
size: -
DNA: TGTGCCAGCAGTTTGGGCCTCAACTCTGAAGCTTTCTTT
CDR3: CASSLGLNSEAFF

V: TRBV11-2
J: TRBJ2-5
D: -
size: -
DNA: TGTGCCAGCAGCTACCCAAGACTAGGCCAAGAGACCCAGTACTTC
CDR3: CASSYPRLGQETQYF

V: TRBV12-3/TRBV12-4
J: TRBJ2-5
D: -
size: -
DNA: TGTGCCAGCAGTTTAGTACAGGAGGAGACCCAGTACTTC
CDR3: CASSLVQEETQYF

V: TRBV3-1/TRBV3-2
J: TRBJ2-3
D: -
size: -
DNA: TGTGCCAGCAGCCGATCCGGGAGCAATACGCAGTATTTT
CDR3: CASSRSGSNTQYF

V: TRBV10-2
J: TRBJ2-5
D: -
size: once
DNA: TGCGCCAGCAGTGAGTTTCTATTCGGAGAGACCCAGTACTTC
CDR3: CASSEFLFGETQYF

V: TRBV4-3
J: TRBJ2-3
D: TRBD2
size: -
DNA: TGCGCCAGCAGCCAACAGCGGGAAGGTACAGATACGCAGTATTTT
CDR3: CASSQQREGTDTQYF

V: TRBV29-1
J: TRBJ2-3
D: TRBD1
size: -
DNA: TGCAGCGTGATGGGACAGCCCTCCACAGATACGCAGTATTTT
CDR3: CSVMGQPSTDTQYF

V: TRBV7-9
J: TRBJ1-5
D: TRBD1
size: -
DNA: TGTGCCAGCAGCCAAGGGACAGAGCGTAATCAGCCCCAGCATTTT
CDR3: CASSQGTERNQPQHF

V: TRBV19
J: TRBJ2-5
D: TRBD2
size: -
DNA: TGTGCCAGTAGTCTAGGACTAGCGGGAGGGCGACGAAAAGAGACCCAGTACTTC
CDR3: CASSLGLAGGRRKETQYF

V: TRBV7-8
J: TRBJ1-2
D: -
size: -
DNA: TGTGCCAGCAGCCCCGACAGCCTTGGCTACACCTTC
CDR3: CASSPDSLGYTF

V: TRBV27
J: TRBJ1-2
D: TRBD1
size: -
DNA: TGTGCCACCCGGACAGGGTCGAACTATGGCTACACCTTC
CDR3: CATRTGSNYGYTF

V: TRBV27
J: TRBJ2-3
D: -
size: -
DNA: TGTGCCTCGGGTCCTAGCACAGATACGCAGTATTTT
CDR3: CASGPSTDTQYF

V: TRBV15
J: TRBJ2-3
D: TRBD2
size: -
DNA: TGTGCCACCAACGGACTAGCGGGAAGGGATACGCAGTATTTT
CDR3: CATNGLAGRDTQYF

V: TRBV7-2
J: TRBJ2-7
D: TRBD2
size: -
DNA: TGTGCCAGCAGCGTAGGACTAGGGTTCTACGAGCAGTACTTC
CDR3: CASSVGLGFYEQYF

V: TRBV29-1
J: TRBJ1-5
D: -
size: -
DNA: TGCAGCGTCGGGATGAGGGAGCGATGGTTGGATCAGCCCCAGCATTTT
CDR3: CSVGMRERWLDQPQHF

V: TRBV30
J: TRBJ1-2
D: TRBD1
size: -
DNA: TGTGCCTGGAGTGGTGCGGGGGGACAGCGGGCTGGCTACACCTTC
CDR3: CAWSGAGGQRAGYTF

V: TRBV5-5
J: TRBJ2-2
D: -
size: -
DNA: TGTGCCAGCAGCTTGTTCTTGTTGAACACCGGGGAGCTGTTTTTT
CDR3: CASSLFLLNTGELFF

V: TRBV19
J: TRBJ1-1
D: -
size: once
DNA: TGTGCCAGTAGTATAGGGGAGGGCACTGAAGCTTTCTTT
CDR3: CASSIGEGTEAFF

V: TRBV7-2
J: TRBJ2-5
D: -
size: -
DNA: TGTGCCAGCAGCCTAAGGACAGTCCAAGAGACCCAGTACTTC
CDR3: CASSLRTVQETQYF

V: TRBV20-1
J: TRBJ1-1
D: -
size: -
DNA: TGCAGTGCTAGTAACGGCAGGTCGAACACTGAAGCTTTCTTT
CDR3: CSASNGRSNTEAFF

V: TRBV7-3
J: TRBJ2-3
D: -
size: -
DNA: TGTGCCAGCAGCTCTAGGTCCACAACAGATACGCAGTATTTT
CDR3: CASSSRSTTDTQYF

V: TRBV9
J: TRBJ2-1
D: -
size: -
DNA: TGTGCCAGCAGCACCTACGGGAGTTTCGTCGGTGAGCAGTTCTTC
CDR3: CASSTYGSFVGEQFF

V: TRBV4-3
J: TRBJ1-2
D: TRBD1
size: -
DNA: TGCGCCAGCAGCCAAAGGACAGGGGACTATGGCTACACCTTC
CDR3: CASSQRTGDYGYTF

V: TRBV6-5
J: TRBJ2-7
D: TRBD1
size: -
DNA: TGTGCCAGCAGGCGGACAGGGACTGCCTACGAGCAGTACTTC
CDR3: CASRRTGTAYEQYF

V: TRBV5-4
J: TRBJ2-6
D: -
size: -
DNA: TGTGCCAGCACCATCGGAGGGACTGGGGCCAACGTCCTGACTTTC
CDR3: CASTIGGTGANVLTF

V: TRBV29-1
J: TRBJ2-6
D: TRBD2
size: -
DNA: TGCAGCGCCGTAGCGGGGGGGGGCTCTGGGGCCAACGTCCTGACTTTC
CDR3: CSAVAGGGSGANVLTF

V: TRBV7-3
J: TRBJ1-1
D: -
size: -
DNA: TGTGCCAGCAGCTCACGGGGGGGCTCGGGCACTGAAGCTTTCTTT
CDR3: CASSSRGGSGTEAFF

V: TRBV7-8
J: TRBJ1-2
D: TRBD1
size: -
DNA: TGTGCCAGCAGCGCCTGGGGACAGAATAACTATGGCTACACCTTC
CDR3: CASSAWGQNNYGYTF

V: TRBV4-1
J: TRBJ1-1
D: TRBD1
size: -
DNA: TGCGCCAGCAGCGCACGGGACAGGACGAACACTGAAGCTTTCTTT
CDR3: CASSARDRTNTEAFF

V: TRBV5-6
J: TRBJ2-3
D: -
size: -
DNA: TGTGCCAGCAGGTTCCAGCGGGATACGCAGTATTTT
CDR3: CASRFQRDTQYF

V: TRBV7-8
J: TRBJ2-7
D: TRBD2
size: -
DNA: TGTGCCAGCAGCTTAGCCGCTAGCGGCCTCTACGAGCAGTACTTC
CDR3: CASSLAASGLYEQYF

V: TRBV27
J: TRBJ2-2
D: TRBD2
size: -
DNA: TGTGCCAGCAGCCGGGGGGCCGGGGAGCTGTTTTTT
CDR3: CASSRGAGELFF

V: TRBV11-2
J: TRBJ1-4
D: TRBD1
size: once
DNA: TGTGCCAGCACACTGCGGCCGGGACAGAATGAAAAACTGTTTTTT
CDR3: CASTLRPGQNEKLFF

V: TRBV4-1
J: TRBJ2-7
D: TRBD1
size: -
DNA: TGCGCCAGCAGCCAAGGGGGACAGGGTCTCAACGAGCAGTACTTC
CDR3: CASSQGGQGLNEQYF

V: TRBV6-5
J: TRBJ2-1
D: TRBD1
size: -
DNA: TGTGCCAGCAGCGCGGGACAGGGTTACAATGAGCAGTTCTTC
CDR3: CASSAGQGYNEQFF

V: TRBV4-3
J: TRBJ2-1
D: -
size: -
DNA: TGCGCCAGCAGCCAAGATAAGCGGCTAGATGAGGTCAATGAGCAGTTCTTC
CDR3: CASSQDKRLDEVNEQFF

V: TRBV9
J: TRBJ2-1
D: TRBD2
size: -
DNA: TGTGCCAGCAGCGCCGGGACTAACAATGAGCAGTTCTTC
CDR3: CASSAGTNNEQFF

V: TRBV3-1/TRBV3-2
J: TRBJ2-7
D: TRBD1
size: once
DNA: TGTGCCAGCAGCACATCCGGGACAGGGGGCCCCGCGGAGCAGTACTTC
CDR3: CASSTSGTGGPAEQYF